Listed below are T cell receptor beta chains from one sample, sequenced in a study of blood T cell repertoires in COVID-19. Profiling relied on immunoSEQ multiplex PCR, and the TCRdb table lists in-frame clones only, not all of them. This sample has approximately 230,000 clones, with approximately 84% found just once. Sequencing was performed on PBMCs or T cells enriched from blood (not recorded which). All receptors come from a man between 40 and 49 years old who had recovered from COVID-19. The CDR3 runs from the conserved cysteine through the conserved F or W. D genes are given only for firm matches. For some rows the clone size is stated as once, few or many, or as a class when expanded; others skip it.

v_call	d_call	cdr3_length	j_call	clone_size	cdr3_aa	cdr3_nt
TRBV4-1	.	13	TRBJ2-3	.	CASSQEDRHTQYF	TGCGCCAGCAGCCAAGAAGACAGACATACGCAGTATTTT
TRBV29-1	.	14	TRBJ2-2	.	CSVVITAWTGELFF	TGCAGCGTTGTGATTACTGCGTGGACCGGGGAGCTGTTTTTT
TRBV2	.	13	TRBJ1-5	.	CASSGAYNQPQHF	TGTGCCAGCAGTGGGGCGTACAATCAGCCCCAGCATTTT
TRBV7-9	.	13	TRBJ1-4	.	CASSSPSEEKLFF	TGTGCCAGCAGCTCGCCTAGCGAGGAAAAACTGTTTTTT
TRBV18	TRBD1	15	TRBJ1-5	.	CASSQADRVDQPQHF	TGTGCCAGCTCACAGGCGGACAGGGTCGACCAGCCCCAGCATTTT
TRBV2	TRBD2	19	TRBJ2-1	once	CASRPQLAGALSSYNEQFF	TGTGCCAGCAGACCACAGCTAGCGGGAGCGTTAAGCTCCTACAATGAGCAGTTCTTC
TRBV7-3	.	15	TRBJ2-1	.	CASSSSSDRVDEQFF	TGTGCCAGCAGCTCTAGCTCAGACCGGGTCGATGAGCAGTTCTTC
TRBV7-9	TRBD1	16	TRBJ2-3	.	CASSLRTGAITDTQYF	TGTGCCAGCAGCCTACGGACAGGGGCGATCACAGATACGCAGTATTTT
TRBV6-4	TRBD1	17	TRBJ1-2	.	CASSDSRRQGVSYGYTF	TGTGCCAGCAGTGACTCCCGACGACAGGGGGTTTCCTATGGCTACACCTTC
TRBV6-5	.	13	TRBJ1-1	.	CASNLVRESEAFF	TGTGCCAGCAATTTAGTACGGGAATCTGAAGCTTTCTTT
TRBV5-8	.	14	TRBJ2-1	.	CASSLMNSYNEQFF	TGTGCCAGCAGCTTGATGAACAGTTACAATGAGCAGTTCTTC
TRBV28	.	16	TRBJ2-1	.	CASRVYRIYGGNEQFF	TGTGCCAGCAGGGTTTACAGGATTTACGGGGGAAATGAGCAGTTCTTC